This is a list of T cell receptor beta chains from one sample in a study of radiation and T cells in renal cell carcinoma. The method was immunoSEQ multiplex PCR; TCRdb's version includes in-frame clones alone and lacks a portion of them. The data hold approximately 140,000 clones, with roughly 85% observed a single time. This specimen was blood, taken from a patient whose treatment included radiotherapy and nephrectomy. The source is a woman in her forties or fifties with renal cell carcinoma. CDR3s include the opening cysteine and the closing phenylalanine or tryptophan. A D gene is named only where the DNA matches it firmly. Some rows have no size entry. The others give once, few or many, or a class for an expanded clone.

clone size	V gene	J gene	D gene	CDR3 DNA	CDR3 protein
.	TRBV25-1	TRBJ2-7	.	TGTGCCAGCAGTGAATTCGTAGACCCCTACGAGCAGTACTTC	CASSEFVDPYEQYF
few	TRBV6-1	TRBJ1-2	.	TGTGCCAGCAGTGAAGTATCGGACTATGGCTACACCTTC	CASSEVSDYGYTF
once	TRBV6-6	TRBJ1-2	.	TGTGCCAGCAGTTACGGGACACAGGCTAACTATGGCTACACCTTC	CASSYGTQANYGYTF
.	TRBV4-1	TRBJ2-1	TRBD2	TGCGCCAGCAGCCAATTGGAGGGAGGGCCCGATGAGCAGTTCTTC	CASSQLEGGPDEQFF
.	TRBV7-2	TRBJ1-5	TRBD1	TGTGCCAGCAGCTTAGTATGGCAGGGGGGAGGCAGCAATCAGCCCCAGCATTTT	CASSLVWQGGGSNQPQHF
.	TRBV6-5	TRBJ1-2	TRBD1	TGTGCCAGCAGAACTACAGGGGGCCCCTATGGCTACACCTTC	CASRTTGGPYGYTF
.	TRBV5-7	TRBJ1-2	.	TGTGCCAGCAGGAGTCGGCACTCGGTTGCCTACACCTTC	CASRSRHSVAYTF
.	TRBV15	TRBJ1-4	.	TGTGCCAGTCGACAGGCTGGGGGGTTTGCAACTAATGAAAAACTGTTTTTT	CASRQAGGFATNEKLFF
.	TRBV4-3	TRBJ2-3	TRBD2	TGCGCCAGCAGCCAGGAAGCGGGGGCTAGCACAGATACGCAGTATTTT	CASSQEAGASTDTQYF
.	TRBV27	TRBJ1-1	.	TGTGCCAGCAGTAAGGGATGGGACACTGAAGCTTTCTTT	CASSKGWDTEAFF
.	TRBV6-5	TRBJ1-1	.	TGTGCCAGCAGTTGGGACATGAACACTGAAGCTTTCTTT	CASSWDMNTEAFF
.	TRBV7-9	TRBJ2-7	.	TGTGCCAGCAGCTTTCTGACTGGTTCCTACGAGCAGTACTTC	CASSFLTGSYEQYF
once	TRBV9	TRBJ2-3	TRBD2	TGTGCCAGCAGCGGACGGACTAGCGGTTCCACTTATACGCAGTATTTT	CASSGRTSGSTYTQYF
.	TRBV10-3	TRBJ1-6	TRBD1	TGTGCCATCTCGCCAGGCGTTGGGACAGGGGGCCCACCCCTCCACTTT	CAISPGVGTGGPPLHF
.	TRBV18	TRBJ1-3	.	TGTGCCAGCTCACCATCGGGGGAGTCTGGAAACACCATATATTTT	CASSPSGESGNTIYF
.	TRBV10-3	TRBJ2-7	TRBD2	TGTGCCATCAGTTTAGCGGGAGGCCTCTCCTACGAGCAGTACTTC	CAISLAGGLSYEQYF
few	TRBV11-2	TRBJ2-1	.	TGTGCCAGCAGCCTTCGGTCTTTTGAGCAGTTCTTC	CASSLRSFEQFF
.	TRBV6-5	TRBJ1-4	.	TGTGCCACCCTTGACAGCCATAATGAAAAACTGTTTTTT	CATLDSHNEKLFF
.	TRBV5-1	TRBJ2-1	.	TGCGCCAGCAGCTTGGAGGTTGGGGATGAGCAGTTCTTC	CASSLEVGDEQFF
.	TRBV30	TRBJ2-7	.	TGTGCCTGCGTAGGACAGACCTACGAGCAGTACTTC	CACVGQTYEQYF
.	TRBV6-5	TRBJ1-2	TRBD1	TGTGCCAGCAGCTTGACAGGGGCGGAACCGACCTTC	CASSLTGAEPTF
.	TRBV9	TRBJ2-2	.	TGTGCCAGCAGTCCAAGTTCCGGCGGGGAGCTGTTTTTT	CASSPSSGGELFF
few	TRBV5-1	TRBJ2-1	.	TGCGCCAGCAGCTTGGCGGGAAGCTCCTACAATGAGCAGTTCTTC	CASSLAGSSYNEQFF
.	TRBV9	TRBJ2-7	.	TGTGCCAGCAGCCATAGGGTGGGACACGAGCAGTACTTC	CASSHRVGHEQYF
.	TRBV5-4	TRBJ1-5	.	TGTGCCAGCAGCTTGGACGGGGCACGCAATCAGCCCCAGCATTTT	CASSLDGARNQPQHF
.	TRBV25-1	TRBJ2-1	.	TGTGCCAGCAGTGAATTGGCAGGTACTGGTGAGCAGTTCTTC	CASSELAGTGEQFF
.	TRBV5-1	TRBJ2-1	.	TGCGCCAGCAGCTTCGGGGGGCTACACAATGAGCAGTTCTTC	CASSFGGLHNEQFF
.	TRBV19	TRBJ2-7	TRBD2	TGTGCCAGTAGTATTGGGCGGGAGGCCGGCGAGCAGTACTTC	CASSIGREAGEQYF
once	TRBV11-2	TRBJ1-4	.	TGTGCCAGCAGCTTGGGGCTGGGCAGAGTTGCAACTAATGAAAAACTGTTTTTT	CASSLGLGRVATNEKLFF
.	TRBV27	TRBJ1-5	.	TGTGCCAGCAGTTTAGGGGGCGGTCAGCCCCAGCATTTT	CASSLGGGQPQHF
.	TRBV4-2	TRBJ1-1	.	TGTGCCAGCAGACCCGCCCTGTTTAGGACTGAAGCTTTCTTT	CASRPALFRTEAFF
.	TRBV5-1	TRBJ2-3	TRBD1	TGCGCCAGCATCCCGGGACAGGTTACAGATACGCAGTATTTT	CASIPGQVTDTQYF
.	TRBV2	TRBJ1-1	.	TGTGCCAGCAGTGGACTGACTGAAGCTTTCTTT	CASSGLTEAFF
.	TRBV4-1	TRBJ2-7	TRBD1	TGCGCCAGCAGCCTAAACAGGGGCCCCTACGAGCAGTACTTC	CASSLNRGPYEQYF
.	TRBV7-2	TRBJ1-2	.	TGTGCCAGCAGCCCTTCCGGCAGTTATGGCTACACCTTC	CASSPSGSYGYTF
.	TRBV9	TRBJ2-7	.	TGTGCCAGCAGCGCGACACTTAACTACGAGCAGTACTTC	CASSATLNYEQYF